This TCR beta chain was sequenced in a study of neoadjuvant anti-PD-1 for oral cavity cancer. Study-level background: Most patients had three to four biweekly doses of 3 mg/kg nivolumab before resection. Non-progressing patients received a fourth nivolumab dose near day 43, then surgery on days 50-56.

Two replicates per tumor sample, mostly from roughly 5 ug of genomic DNA. Generated by immunoSEQ multiplex PCR, the TCRdb table keeps only in-frame clones and is missing some. The repertoire holds approximately 4,500 clones, with more than 45% as singletons. V was cut by 7 bases and J by 4 bases, with 13 bases left in between. The CDR3 totals 13 residues. In germline, CDR1 is SGHTA, CDR2 FQGNSA. These oral cavity squamous cell carcinomas were HPV-negative and locally advanced. This TCR was recovered from a person aged 35-79 years with oral cavity squamous cell carcinoma. The specimen was tumor tissue, collected before nivolumab (anti-PD-1) treatment. The gene calls are TRBV7-2 and TRBJ2-5, with D maybe TRBD1 (7 bases). CDR3 loop: CASTQGGRETQYF. CDR3 nucleotides: TGTGCCAGCACCCAGGGGGGCCGAGAGACCCAGTACTTC.